This T cell receptor (beta chain) was documented in a study of Ad26.COV2.S vaccination and SARS-CoV-2 variants. Sequencing used immunoSEQ multiplex PCR; TCRdb keeps in-frame clones, though not all of them. The data hold 43,000 or so clones, with roughly 83% observed a single time. The length of the CDR3 is 13 residues. V was shortened by 5 bases and J by 8 bases, with 15 bases between the two germline ends. The germline V gene encodes CDR1 MNHEY and CDR2 SVGAGI. The specimen comprised peripheral blood, sampled after recovery from COVID-19. The V gene is TRBV6-5, the J gene TRBJ1-2; a possible D gene is TRBD1 (5 bases). The receptor was derived from a human donor who had recovered from COVID-19. Here the CDR3 reads CASSQGPIGGYTF. The DNA for the CDR3 is TGTGCCAGCAGTCAGGGACCGATCGGAGGCTACACCTTC.